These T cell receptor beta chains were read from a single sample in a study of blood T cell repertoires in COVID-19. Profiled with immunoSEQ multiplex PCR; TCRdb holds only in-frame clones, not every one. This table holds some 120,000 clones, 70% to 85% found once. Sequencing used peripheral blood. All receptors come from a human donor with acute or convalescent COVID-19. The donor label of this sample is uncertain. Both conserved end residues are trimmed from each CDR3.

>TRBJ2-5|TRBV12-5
ASGSLDSEETQY
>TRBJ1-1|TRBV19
ASSIGPLNTEAF
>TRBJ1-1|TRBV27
ASSLGGTVGTEAF
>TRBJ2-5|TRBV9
ASSTGWALVETQY
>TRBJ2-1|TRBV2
ASSRLGSSYNEQF
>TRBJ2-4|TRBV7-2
ASSLSVAGVAKNIQY
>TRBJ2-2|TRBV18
ASSPTGNTGELF
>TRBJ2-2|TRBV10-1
ASSEGGTGELF
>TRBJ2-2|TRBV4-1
ASSQVLGTITGELF
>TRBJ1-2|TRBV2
ASSDTANYGYT
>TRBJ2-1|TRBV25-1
ASSEASGGAFDEQF
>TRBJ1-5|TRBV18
ASSPTGDRNQPQH
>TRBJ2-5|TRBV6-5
ASRAGAGGQETQY
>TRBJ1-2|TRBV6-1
ASSEKGTTGYT
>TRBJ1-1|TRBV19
ASSIRGQNTEAF
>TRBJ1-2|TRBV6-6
ASSPGQGNGYT
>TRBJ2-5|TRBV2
ASSETRGLVVETQY
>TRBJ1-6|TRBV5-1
ASSSGTGPNSPLH
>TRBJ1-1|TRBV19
ASSKAQGARMNTEAF
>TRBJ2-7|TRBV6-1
ASSALGGTVPSEQY
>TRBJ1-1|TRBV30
AWSRGQATEAF
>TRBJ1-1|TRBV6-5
ASSYSRGTEAF
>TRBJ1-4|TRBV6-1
ASSEWEGANEKLF
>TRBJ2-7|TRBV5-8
ASSLWPRVYEQY
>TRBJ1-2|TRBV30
AWREKGGGYT
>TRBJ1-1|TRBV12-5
ASGLALGPGQGAFGNTEAF
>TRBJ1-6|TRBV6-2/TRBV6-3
ASSFFGETSNSPLH
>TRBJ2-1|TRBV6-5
ASSLRGGLYNEQF
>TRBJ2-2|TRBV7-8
ASSRQGASTGELF
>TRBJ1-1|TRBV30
AWARDRATEAF
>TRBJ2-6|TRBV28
ASSLGGSGANVLT
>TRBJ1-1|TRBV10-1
ASSREVNTEAF
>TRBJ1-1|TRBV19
ASSPRDRSYTEAF
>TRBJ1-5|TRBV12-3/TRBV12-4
ASSLGVGIPQH
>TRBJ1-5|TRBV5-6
APGAHGIQPQH
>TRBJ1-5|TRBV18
ASSRTGLSNQPQH
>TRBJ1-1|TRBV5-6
ASSLGVQGSSRNTEAF
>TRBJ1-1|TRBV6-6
ASSYGGRGTEAF
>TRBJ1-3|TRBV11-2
ASSLGHDRGNTIY
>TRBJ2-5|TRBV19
ASRGDRGRGETQY
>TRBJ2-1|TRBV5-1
ASSLFIGYNEQF
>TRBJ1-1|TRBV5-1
ASREGQGAIYTEAF
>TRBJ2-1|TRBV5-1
ASSPGALAGGYFEQF
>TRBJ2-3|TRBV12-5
ASGLGQVPVGTDTQY
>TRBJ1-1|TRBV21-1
ASSTRGQAGYTEAF